This section outlines one T cell receptor (beta chain) sequence together with its context. This entry is derived from a study of T cells after somatic rescue of genetic block. Generated by immunoSEQ multiplex PCR, the TCRdb table keeps only in-frame clones and is missing some. The repertoire holds about 8,000 clones, with roughly 80% as singletons. The CDR3 length is 13 residues. CDR1 is MNHEY and CDR2 is SVGAGI in the germline V gene. V lost 6 bases to trimming and J lost 0 bases; unmatched junction nucleotides: 1. This TCR derives from a boy between 10 and 17 years old. The chain employs TRBV6-5 and TRBJ1-1; 7 bases agree with TRBD1. The sequenced sample consisted of peripheral blood mononuclear cells (PBMCs). CDR3 sequence reads: CASRGQMNTEAFF. The CDR3 DNA follows: TGTGCCAGCAGGGGACAGATGAACACTGAAGCTTTCTTT.